The next 30 T cell receptor beta chains were all read from a single sample in a study of blood T cell repertoires in COVID-19. TCRdb keeps only in-frame clones here, not all; method: immunoSEQ multiplex PCR. The sample contains roughly 140,000 clones, about 86% of which appear only once. The material sequenced was peripheral blood. These receptors all stem from a woman aged 40 to 49 with acute or convalescent COVID-19.

The CDR3 loop is CASRTGFAYEQYF. CDR3 DNA sequence: TGTGCCAGCCGGACAGGGTTCGCCTACGAGCAGTACTTC. V gene TRBV25-1 combines with J gene TRBJ2-7, with 8 bases fitting TRBD1. V trimming: 8 bases; J trimming: 2 bases; junction bases outside the gene matches: 5. CDR3 length equals 13 residues. The germline gives CDR1 MGHDK, CDR2 SYGVNS.

The chain carries TRBV7-2 and TRBJ1-2; D remains ambiguous. The ends were cut back, 1 base at V and 0 bases at J, with 6 bases in the middle. CDR1 and CDR2 (germline): SGHTA, FQGNSA. The CDR3 covers 14 residues. The chain's CDR3 is CASSLVTANYGYTF. The DNA of the CDR3 is TGTGCCAGCAGCTTAGTCACAGCTAACTATGGCTACACCTTC.

The chain recombines TRBV2 with TRBJ2-7, with 8 bases lining up with TRBD1. The V segment lost 6 bases and the J segment 0 bases; nucleotides outside the gene matches: 7. The CDR3 consists of 15 residues. Germline loops: CDR1 SNHLY, CDR2 FYNNEI. The CDR3 here is CASSTGGTSSYEQYF. CDR3 nucleotide sequence: TGTGCCAGCAGCACAGGGGGAACCAGCTCCTACGAGCAGTACTTC.

This clone was detected only once. The chain carries TRBV30 and TRBJ1-5, with 7 bases lining up with TRBD1. CDR1 is GTSNPN and CDR2 is SVGIG in the germline V gene (reference sequence). The CDR3 contains 13 residues. The J segment lost 6 bases and the V segment lost 1 base, leaving 3 bases of the junction unmatched. CDR3 nucleotide sequence: TGTGCCTGGAGTGAACAGGGGATTCAGCCCCAGCATTTT. This gives the protein CAWSEQGIQPQHF.

The chain carries TRBV11-2 and TRBJ2-5; a possible D gene is TRBD2 (6 bases). Trimming took 1 base from V and 7 from J, leaving 10 bases between them. CDR1 is SGHAT and CDR2 is FQNNGV in the germline V gene. The CDR3 loop spans 13 amino acids. The CDR3 region has the DNA TGTGCCAGCAGCTTAGTCATAGCGGTGACCCAGTACTTC. Its translation: CASSLVIAVTQYF.

For the CDR3, the DNA is TGTGCCAGCAGCCCCTACAGGGGGCTAGGTGAAAAACTGTTTTTT. Amino acids: CASSPYRGLGEKLFF. The chain has TRBV14 and TRBJ1-4, with 9 positions matching TRBD1. The V segment lost 4 bases and the J segment 7 bases; nucleotides outside the gene matches: 7. The CDR3 spans 15 residues. Germline loops: CDR1 SGHDN, CDR2 FVKESK.

This sequence joins TRBV5-6 and TRBJ1-3; D call uncertain. Trimming cost V 0 bases and J 2 bases, with 12 bases left between them. Germline assignment: CDR1 SGHDT and CDR2 YYEEEE. This CDR3 region has 16 residues. Here the CDR3 DNA reads TGTGCCAGCAGCTTGGGACCCGGGTGGGCTGGAAACACCATATATTTT. Translation: CASSLGPGWAGNTIYF.

The V gene is TRBV20-1, the J gene TRBJ2-1; 10 bases fit TRBD2. The CDR3 runs to 15 residues. V lost 3 bases, J lost 9 bases, and 11 bases stayed unmatched. Germline CDR1 and CDR2: DFQATT and SNEGSKA (reference sequence). This CDR3 reads CSASRPSGRRGEQFF. CDR3 DNA sequence: TGCAGTGCTAGTCGTCCTAGCGGGAGACGGGGTGAGCAGTTCTTC.

The V gene is TRBV4-1, the J gene TRBJ1-5; TRBD1 is a possible D gene (6 bases). V shed 4 bases and J shed 0 bases, with 10 bases lying between them. The length of the CDR3 is 15 residues. Germline V gene sequence: CDR1 MGHRA, CDR2 YSYEKL. DNA for the CDR3: TGCGCCAGCAGCCTCGGACAGAATAGCAATCAGCCCCAGCATTTT. This sequence encodes CASSLGQNSNQPQHF.

This clone was observed a handful of times. The gene calls are TRBV6-5 and TRBJ2-7; the match to TRBD1 covers 7 bases. With V trimmed by 5 bases and J by 7 bases, 14 bases remained unmatched. The CDR3 has 15 amino acids. Per the germline V gene, CDR1 is MNHEY and CDR2 is SVGAGI. The CDR3 DNA reads TGTGCCAGCAGTCCGACGAGGGGCAGGGGGAGTGAGCAGTACTTC. This gives the protein CASSPTRGRGSEQYF.

V is TRBV29-1 and J is TRBJ1-1; unclear D gene. The germline V gene encodes CDR1 SQVTM and CDR2 ANQGSEA. There are 11 residues in the CDR3. The ends were cut back, 2 bases at V and 7 bases at J, with 8 bases in the middle. CDR3 nucleotide sequence: TGCAGCGTTGAAATAGTCCTTGAAGCTTTCTTT. Protein sequence: CSVEIVLEAFF. The full variable domain, rest sourced from reference TRBV29-1 and TRBJ1-1, is SAVISQKPSRDICQRGTSLTIQCQVDSQVTMMFWYRQQPGQSLTLIATANQGSEATYESGFVIDKFPISRPNLTFSTLTVSNMSPEDSSIYLCSVEIVLEAFFGQGTRLTVV.

The chain employs TRBV9 and TRBJ1-2; 7 bases are a match to TRBD1. CDR3 length: 15 amino acids. The germline V gene encodes CDR1 SGDLS and CDR2 YYNGEE. After removal of 3 bases from V and 4 bases from J, the junction contained 9 bases not matched to a gene. The CDR3 is CASSGRGQGGYGYTF. The DNA of the CDR3 is TGTGCCAGCAGCGGGAGGGGGCAGGGCGGCTATGGCTACACCTTC.

The chain's CDR3 is CASSRGFGLHYGYTF. The CDR3 DNA follows: TGTGCCAGCAGTCGTGGTTTTGGCCTCCACTATGGCTACACCTTC. This chain joins TRBV6-2 or TRBV6-3 and TRBJ1-2, with D unresolved. This CDR3 has 15 residues. From germline, CDR1 is MNHEY and CDR2 SVGEGT. Trimming shortened V by 5 bases and J by 3 bases, and 16 bases separated the two germline ends.

V and J are TRBV18 and TRBJ1-5; D remains ambiguous. CDR3 length: 14 amino acids. Germline V lookup: CDR1 KGHSH, CDR2 LQKENI. The ends were cut back, 2 bases at V and 7 bases at J, with 12 bases in the middle. CDR3 region: CASSPGQVEQPQHF. CDR3 bases: TGTGCCAGCTCACCAGGGCAGGTGGAACAGCCCCAGCATTTT. The full variable domain, its missing parts supplied by reference TRBV18 and TRBJ1-5, is NAGVMQNPRHLVRRRGQEARLRCSPMKGHSHVYWYRQLPEEGLKFMVYLQKENIIDESGMPKERFSAEFPKEGPSILRIQQVVRGDSAAYFCASSPGQVEQPQHFGDGTRLSIL.

The table lists this clone with a few counts. V and J are TRBV11-3 and TRBJ2-7; 7 positions match TRBD1. In germline, CDR1 is SGHNT, CDR2 YENEEA. Trimming cost V 11 bases and J 0 bases; bases outside gene matches: 4. The length of the CDR3 is 12 residues. The CDR3 reads CAPGTVSYEQYF. Here the CDR3 DNA reads TGTGCCCCCGGGACAGTCTCCTACGAGCAGTACTTC. Filled out from reference TRBV11-3 and TRBJ2-7, the complete variable domain reads EAGVVQSPRYKIIEKKQPVAFWCNPISGHNTLYWYLQNLGQGPELLIRYENEEAVDDSQLPKDRFSAERLKGVDSTLKIQPAELGDSAVYLCAPGTVSYEQYFGPGTRLTVT.

V gene TRBV7-2 combines with J gene TRBJ2-7; 12 bases match TRBD2. The length of the CDR3 is 18 residues. V dropped 1 base and J dropped 0; count of bases not matched to a gene: 7. In germline, CDR1 is SGHTA, CDR2 FQGNSA. The CDR3 protein is CASSLGPSGGVNSYEQYF. The CDR3 nucleotides read TGTGCCAGCAGCTTAGGGCCTAGCGGGGGGGTGAACTCCTACGAGCAGTACTTC.

V and J are TRBV18 and TRBJ2-3; D is undetermined. V lost 3 bases, J lost 6 bases, and 10 bases lay in between. Germline CDR1 is KGHSH and CDR2 is LQKENI. The CDR3 has 13 amino acids. CDR3 region: CASSPPEADTQYF. For the CDR3, the DNA is TGTGCCAGCTCACCCCCCGAGGCGGATACGCAGTATTTT. The variable domain in full, with the rest retrieved from reference TRBV18 and TRBJ2-3, is NAGVMQNPRHLVRRRGQEARLRCSPMKGHSHVYWYRQLPEEGLKFMVYLQKENIIDESGMPKERFSAEFPKEGPSILRIQQVVRGDSAAYFCASSPPEADTQYFGPGTRLTVL.

The chain recombines TRBV4-1 with TRBJ1-1; 7 positions match TRBD1. Germline loops: CDR1 MGHRA, CDR2 YSYEKL. The length of the CDR3 is 16 residues. V was pared by 5 bases and J by 0 bases, with 9 bases of the junction left unmatched. For the CDR3, the DNA is TGCGCCAGCAGCTACACAGGGGTGGGTTTGAACACTGAAGCTTTCTTT. It codes for CASSYTGVGLNTEAFF.

This clone was picked up a small number of times. The rearrangement uses TRBV3-1 (or the pseudogene TRBV3-2) and TRBJ2-5, with 9 bases that match TRBD1. This CDR3 has 15 amino acids. J lost 4 bases, V lost 4 bases, and 7 bases had no gene match. Germline assignment: CDR1 LGHDT and CDR2 YNNKEL (reference sequence). The CDR3 nucleotides are TGTGCCAGCAGCCGGGACAGGGTAGGGGGAGAGACCCAGTACTTC. It yields the protein CASSRDRVGGETQYF.

The chain joins TRBV6-6 to TRBJ2-1, with TRBD2 identical over 9 bases. This CDR3 has 15 residues. Per the germline V gene, CDR1 is MNHNY and CDR2 is SVGAGI (reference sequence). V lost 0 bases, J lost 8 bases, and 5 bases stayed unmatched. CDR3 region: CASSYSSGGKDEQFF. For the CDR3, the DNA is TGTGCCAGCAGTTACTCTAGCGGGGGTAAGGATGAGCAGTTCTTC.

The gene calls are TRBV19 and TRBJ2-7, with TRBD1 matching over 7 bases. Trimming cost V 1 base and J 6 bases; bases outside gene matches: 3. Per the germline V gene, CDR1 is LNHDA and CDR2 is SQIVND (reference sequence). This CDR3 is 13 amino acids long. The CDR3 is CASSIVTGFEQYF. The CDR3 DNA sequence: TGTGCCAGTAGTATAGTGACAGGGTTCGAGCAGTACTTC.

In DNA, the CDR3 is TGTGCCATCAGTGCCCCGACTAGCGGCAGCTCCTACGAGCAGTACTTC. Translating it yields CAISAPTSGSSYEQYF. The chain uses TRBV10-3 and TRBJ2-7; 9 bases match TRBD2. This CDR3 is 16 amino acids long. Germline CDR1 ENHRY, CDR2 SYGVKD. Germline trimming cut 4 bases from V and 0 bases from J; bases unmatched to any gene: 7.

This clone was detected a few times. The chain carries TRBV19 and TRBJ2-2, with 9 bases matching TRBD2. With 3 bases clipped from V and 5 bases from J, the junction kept 4 bases outside the gene matches. The CDR3 spans 15 residues. Germline V gene lookup returns CDR1 LNHDA and CDR2 SQIVND (reference sequence). This chain's CDR3 is CASSIPLAGTGELFF. Written as DNA, the CDR3 is TGTGCCAGTAGTATTCCCCTAGCGGGGACCGGGGAGCTGTTTTTT. Variable domain in full (rest from reference TRBV19 and TRBJ2-2): DGGITQSPKYLFRKEGQNVTLSCEQNLNHDAMYWYRQDPGQGLRLIYYSQIVNDFQKGDIAEGYSVSREKKESFPLTVTSAQKNPTAFYLCASSIPLAGTGELFFGEGSRLTVL.

The chain is built from TRBV7-9 and TRBJ2-3, with 7 bases aligning to TRBD2. This CDR3 spans 17 amino acids. The V and J ends lost 1 base and 0 bases, in that order; junction bases with no gene match: 7. CDR1 and CDR2 (germline): SEHNR, FQNEAQ (reference sequence). The CDR3 is CASSLDMGGSSTDTQYF. In DNA form, the CDR3 reads TGTGCCAGCAGCTTAGATATGGGGGGGTCCAGCACAGATACGCAGTATTTT.

The CDR3 sequence: CASSAPGQGTDTQYF. The CDR3 coding sequence is TGTGCCAGCAGCGCGCCGGGACAGGGTACAGATACGCAGTATTTT. The J gene is TRBJ2-3, the V gene TRBV5-8; TRBD1 matches at 9 bases. Germline CDR1 and CDR2: SGHTS and YDEGEE. The CDR3 is 15 amino acids. V shed 4 bases and J 3 bases; nucleotides not matched to a gene: 6.

The rearrangement joins TRBV4-2 to TRBJ2-1; tentative D call: TRBD2 (5 bases). Germline V lookup: CDR1 LGHNA, CDR2 YNFKEQ. The CDR3 spans 15 residues. V was trimmed by 0 bases and J by 5 bases, leaving 11 bases between them. CDR3 DNA: TGTGCCAGCAGCCAAGACTGGACTGGAAACAATGAGCAGTTCTTC. Translated: CASSQDWTGNNEQFF.

V is TRBV28 and J is TRBJ1-2, with 8 bases that match TRBD1. Trimming at V came to 5 bases and at J to 3 bases, leaving 2 bases not matched to a gene. CDR3 length equals 13 residues. In germline, CDR1 is MDHEN, CDR2 SYDVKM. In DNA, the CDR3 is TGTGCCAGCAGTGAGACAGGGGACTATGGCTACACCTTC. Its protein product is CASSETGDYGYTF.

The rearrangement uses TRBV11-2 and TRBJ1-1; 10 bases are shared with TRBD1. CDR3 length: 14 residues. CDR1 is SGHAT and CDR2 is FQNNGV in the germline V gene. Trimming at V came to 7 bases and at J to 5 bases, leaving 7 bases not matched to a gene. CDR3 amino acids: CASIVGQGGTEAFF. The CDR3 coding sequence is TGTGCCAGCATCGTAGGACAGGGGGGAACTGAAGCTTTCTTT.

CDR3 DNA sequence: TGTGCCAGCAGCTTAGCACAGGGGTGGCATCAGCCCCAGCATTTT. Protein: CASSLAQGWHQPQHF. This chain uses TRBV7-6 with TRBJ1-5, with 7 bases identical to TRBD1. Germline lookup yields CDR1 SGHVS and CDR2 FNYEAQ. The V gene end was trimmed by 0 bases and the J gene end by 5 bases; junction bases not matched to a gene: 4. The CDR3 runs 15 residues.

The V gene is TRBV6-1, the J gene TRBJ2-5; D gene uncertain. V lost 0 bases to trimming and J lost 0 bases, with 8 bases between them. Germline V CDR1 and CDR2: MNHNS, SASEGT. The CDR3 covers 15 residues. CDR3 protein: CASSEAPSYQETQYF. The CDR3, as DNA: TGTGCCAGCAGTGAAGCCCCTTCGTACCAAGAGACCCAGTACTTC.